Listed below are T cell receptor beta chains from one sample, sequenced in a study of identical twins. TCRdb reanalysed the 5' RACE reads using MiXCR and keeps one entry per CDR3 protein. Found here are about 200,000 distinct CDR3 sequences, roughly a tenth of them singletons; the top ten hold 9% to 10%. Sequenced input: memory T cells sorted from blood. The receptors shown here come from a man between 50 and 59 years old in good health. The CDR3 runs from the conserved cysteine through the conserved F or W. The D gene is left open where the match is weak. Clone size is stated in some rows and not others, as once, few, many or a class when expanded.

v_gene: TRBV12-3/TRBV12-4; d_gene: NA; abundance: few; j_gene: TRBJ1-6; CDR3aa: CASSSGQLYSPLHF; CDR3nt: TGTGCCAGCAGTTCAGGCCAGTTATATTCACCCCTCCACTTT
v_gene: TRBV11-2; d_gene: NA; abundance: NA; j_gene: TRBJ1-2; CDR3aa: CASSFPGTTYGYTF; CDR3nt: TGTGCCAGCAGCTTTCCCGGGACAACTTATGGCTACACCTTC
v_gene: TRBV7-9; d_gene: TRBD1; abundance: NA; j_gene: TRBJ2-3; CDR3aa: CASSLGHSGGTDTQYF; CDR3nt: TGTGCCAGCAGCTTAGGTCATTCAGGGGGTACAGATACGCAGTATTTT
v_gene: TRBV20-1; d_gene: NA; abundance: NA; j_gene: TRBJ1-1; CDR3aa: CSASKGASEAFF; CDR3nt: TGCAGTGCTAGTAAAGGGGCTAGTGAAGCTTTCTTT
v_gene: TRBV29-1; d_gene: TRBD2; abundance: many; j_gene: TRBJ2-3; CDR3aa: CSVGEGSLDTQYF; CDR3nt: TGCAGCGTTGGGGAGGGGAGCCTAGATACGCAGTATTTT
v_gene: TRBV6-5; d_gene: NA; abundance: NA; j_gene: TRBJ2-3; CDR3aa: CASSYSTGITDTQYF; CDR3nt: TGTGCCAGCAGTTACTCAACAGGGATAACAGATACGCAGTATTTT
v_gene: TRBV7-2; d_gene: NA; abundance: NA; j_gene: TRBJ2-7; CDR3aa: CASSSGSYERYF; CDR3nt: TGTGCCAGCAGCTCTGGGAGCTACGAGCGGTACTTC
v_gene: TRBV6-1; d_gene: NA; abundance: few; j_gene: TRBJ1-5; CDR3aa: CASSPGSYQPQHF; CDR3nt: TGTGCCAGCAGCCCCGGGTCCTATCAGCCCCAGCATTTT
v_gene: TRBV7-2; d_gene: TRBD1; abundance: NA; j_gene: TRBJ1-1; CDR3aa: CASSSQGTGEAFF; CDR3nt: TGTGCCAGCAGCTCACAGGGGACTGGGGAAGCTTTCTTT
v_gene: TRBV20-1; d_gene: TRBD1; abundance: many; j_gene: TRBJ2-1; CDR3aa: CSAREQGLSLNEQFF; CDR3nt: TGCAGTGCACGAGAACAGGGGTTGAGTTTAAATGAGCAGTTCTTC
v_gene: TRBV12-3/TRBV12-4; d_gene: NA; abundance: many; j_gene: TRBJ1-3; CDR3aa: CASSLGMANTIYF; CDR3nt: TGTGCCAGCAGTTTGGGGATGGCGAACACCATATATTTT
v_gene: TRBV10-3; d_gene: TRBD2; abundance: many; j_gene: TRBJ2-1; CDR3aa: CAISVGGSTNNEQFF; CDR3nt: TGTGCCATCAGTGTGGGCGGGAGTACAAACAATGAGCAGTTCTTC
v_gene: TRBV18; d_gene: NA; abundance: NA; j_gene: TRBJ2-5; CDR3aa: CASSPRAGQRETQYF; CDR3nt: TGTGCCAGCTCACCACGGGCAGGACAGCGGGAGACCCAGTACTTC
v_gene: TRBV2; d_gene: NA; abundance: few; j_gene: TRBJ2-2; CDR3aa: CASRRAQGGWIGELFF; CDR3nt: TGTGCCAGCAGGAGAGCACAGGGGGGGTGGATCGGGGAGCTGTTTTTT